This T cell receptor (beta chain) was identified during a study of post-analysis software for immune sequencing data. Study at large: The disease courses covered relapsing-remitting, secondary progressive and progressive-relapsing multiple sclerosis.

Study outcomes and limitations: The normalized Chao1 diversity of multiple sclerosis patients was significantly lower than that of controls. Among five TRBV segments more frequent in patients than controls were TRBV5-6, TRBV5-1 and TRBV20-1. Same-batch preparations were strongly co-clustered by F measure.

TCR beta cDNA libraries had unique molecular identifiers. Each sample of roughly 1 to 11 million input T cells yielded roughly 0.5 million cDNA molecules, so each molecule approximated one T cell. TCRdb fed the PCR reads into MiXCR, producing one record per CDR3 protein. Found here are roughly 400,000 distinct CDR3 sequences, roughly 38% of them singletons; the top ten hold 6.5% to 8%. The CDR3 is 14 amino acids. CDR1 and CDR2 (germline): DFQATT, SNEGSKA (reference sequence). Trimming removed 6 bases from V and 5 bases from J; junction bases left unmatched: 11. To note about this clonotype: Its antigen is not identified.

The clonotype was recovered from a girl between 2 and 10 years old with multiple sclerosis. The chain is built from TRBV20-1 and TRBJ1-2; 8 nucleotides align to TRBD1. Sequencing was performed on blood. In nucleotides, the CDR3 is TGCAGTGCCACAACCACAGGGGGACTTTATGGCTACACCTTC. This encodes CSATTTGGLYGYTF.